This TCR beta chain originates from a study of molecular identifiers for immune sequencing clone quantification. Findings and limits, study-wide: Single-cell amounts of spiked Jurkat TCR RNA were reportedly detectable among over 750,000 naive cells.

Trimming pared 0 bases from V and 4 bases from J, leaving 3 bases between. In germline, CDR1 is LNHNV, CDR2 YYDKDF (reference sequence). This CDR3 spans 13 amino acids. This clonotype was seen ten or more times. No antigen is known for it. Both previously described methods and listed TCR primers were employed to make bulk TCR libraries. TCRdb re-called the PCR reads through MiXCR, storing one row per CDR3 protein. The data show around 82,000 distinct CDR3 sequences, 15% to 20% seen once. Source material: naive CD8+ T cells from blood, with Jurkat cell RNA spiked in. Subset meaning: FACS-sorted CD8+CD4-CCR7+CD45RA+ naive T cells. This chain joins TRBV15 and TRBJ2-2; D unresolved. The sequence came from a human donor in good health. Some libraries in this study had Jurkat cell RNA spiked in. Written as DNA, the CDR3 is TGTGCCACCAGCAGAGATCTCACCGGGGAGCTGTTTTTT. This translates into CATSRDLTGELFF.